This T cell receptor beta chain was retrieved from a study of blood T cells in healthy people across ages. The overall study: Capture via template switching afforded approximately one barcoded beta molecule per two T cells.

This clonotype was counted a few times. The antigen remains unidentified. Through a sample-barcoded 5' primer and a J-beta primer mix, a second PCR was run for roughly 7 to 12 cycles. TCRdb recomputed calls from the 5' RACE reads with MiXCR, one row per CDR3 protein. The sample holds approximately 800,000 distinct CDR3 sequences, around 50% seen once. Study conclusions and caveats: The fall in TCR beta diversity per million T cells was roughly linear with age. Relative to aged donors, long-lived donors carried more naive CD4+ cells and displayed higher diversity.

Sequences were obtained from blood. This TCR was recovered from a man aged 35-49 years in good health.

For the CDR3, the DNA is TGCGCCAGCAGCTTCAAAATGGGCGGCCTTACCTACGAGCAGTACTTC. It translates to CASSFKMGGLTYEQYF. The chain carries TRBV5-1 and TRBJ2-5; D not resolved. The DNA end is more similar to TRBJ2-7, so the J call may be wrong. Looked up from germline, CDR1 is SGHRS and CDR2 is YFSETQ. The CDR3 extends over 16 amino acids.